This T cell receptor beta chain was sequenced for a study of human T cells and chemical hapten exposure. Time point: patch test 1, 2 weeks after DPC sensitization. The treatment here: therapeutic diphenylcyclopropenone sensitization with weekly scalp DPC. It was unfractionated whole blood from which total RNA was extracted. This CDR3 region has 11 residues. Germline-derived CDR1 and CDR2 are KGHDR and SFDVKD. Trimming cost V 3 bases and J 4 bases, with 2 bases left between them. TCRdb processed the RACE reads anew with MiXCR; each CDR3 protein has one entry. The sample lists tens of thousands of distinct CDR3 sequences; around 6.4% were seen once.

The sequences come from whole blood, collected in connection with sensitization to the hapten diphenylcyclopropenone (DPC). The source is a woman in her 30s with alopecia areata. Some clones in this sample may be carry-over from other donors' samples. J is TRBJ1-2 and V is TRBV24-1; D ambiguous. CDR3: CATSDIYGYTF. The DNA for the CDR3 is TGTGCCACCAGTGATATCTATGGCTACACCTTC.